This T cell receptor beta chain was found in a study of shared clonotypes between healthy human individuals. CD8 cells regarded as naive lacked CD45RO, were positively chosen for CCR7, and omitted terminally differentiated effector memory CD45RA+ cells. This table comes from immunoSEQ multiplex PCR, and its TCRdb copy is limited to in-frame clones, with some not included. The table includes about 820,000 clones, 92% detected once. Remarks on this clone: Antigen specificity is unknown.

Overall study findings and caveats: Clonotypes shared by all four donors outscored non-shared clonotypes in generation probability.

This clonotype was sampled from a man aged 25-45 years in good health. The sequenced sample consisted of naive CD8+ T cells sorted from blood.

CDR3: CASSSFSGTPPDTQYF. For the CDR3, the DNA is TGTGCCAGCAGCTCTTTTAGCGGGACCCCTCCGGATACGCAGTATTTT. The chain links TRBV7-9 to TRBJ2-3, with TRBD2 matching over 8 bases. The V segment lost 4 bases and the J segment 6 bases; nucleotides outside the gene matches: 12. Germline values: CDR1 SEHNR, CDR2 FQNEAQ (reference sequence). This CDR3 comprises 16 residues.